This T cell receptor (beta chain) was recovered during a study of neurological immune-mediated disorders. This clonotype occurred many times. The CDR3 consists of 14 residues. Per germline, CDR1 SGHRS and CDR2 YFSETQ. Trimming cost V 1 base and J 5 bases, with 11 bases left between them. TCRdb itself ran the 5' RACE reads through MiXCR, one entry per CDR3 protein. The sample holds more than 75,000 distinct CDR3 sequences, around 3.6% seen once. V usage is TRBV5-1 and J usage is TRBJ2-3; D may be TRBD2 (6 bases). The receptor was derived from a woman aged 45 to 65 with multiple sclerosis. The specimen sequenced was PBMCs. The CDR3 protein is CASSLPLARDTQYF. The CDR3 bases are TGCGCCAGCAGCTTGCCTCTAGCGAGAGATACGCAGTATTTT.